The source of this TCR beta chain is a study of T cell responses to AZD1222 COVID-19 vaccine. A note on this clone: Its antigen is as yet unknown.

Per germline, CDR1 ENHRY and CDR2 SYGVKD. There are 14 residues in the CDR3. The junction had 6 bases not matched to a gene; V was cut back by 6 bases and J by 3 bases. Points from the study as a whole: Researchers report vaccine-associated CD4 TCRs spanning spike, with dominance at 160-218 and 743-854.

Some clones are missing from TCRdb's copy, which holds only in-frame ones; the method was immunoSEQ multiplex PCR. Among 110,000 to 150,000 clones listed, roughly nine tenths were seen once. Sequences were derived from peripheral blood, sampled on day 0 of AZD1222 vaccination. This TCR was recovered from an adult in good health. J is TRBJ1-2 and V is TRBV10-3, with 8 bases matching TRBD1. The CDR3 bases are TGTGCCATCAGACGGACAGGGAGGGACTATGGCTACACCTTC. Translation gives CAIRRTGRDYGYTF.